The 18 T cell receptor beta chains listed next were all sequenced from one sample in a study of high-grade serous ovarian cancer treatment subgroups. The tumor samples were collected prior to definitive surgery or chemotherapy. Assay used: immunoSEQ multiplex PCR; TCRdb lists only in-frame clones, some missing. The top ten clones hold about 9.4% of a sample with a few thousand clones, over 65% of them seen once. Sequencing was carried out using tumor tissue. The receptors come from a human donor with high-grade serous ovarian cancer.

This clone has a handful of counts. The rearrangement uses TRBV27 and TRBJ2-1, with 7 bases that match TRBD1. V dropped 3 bases and J dropped 0; count of bases not matched to a gene: 2. This CDR3 has 15 residues. The germline gives CDR1 MNHEY, CDR2 SMNVEV (reference sequence). The CDR3 spells CASSFGTDSYNEQFF. CDR3 nucleotides: TGTGCCAGCAGTTTCGGGACAGACTCCTACAATGAGCAGTTCTTC.

The chain uses TRBV5-5 and TRBJ1-2, with D unclear. CDR3 length: 13 residues. Germline lookup yields CDR1 SGHKS and CDR2 YYEKEE (reference sequence). V lost 0 bases to trimming and J lost 8 bases, with 11 bases between them. CDR3 loop: CASSLDAGGGYTF. For the CDR3, the DNA is TGTGCCAGCAGCTTGGATGCAGGCGGCGGCTACACCTTC.

The chain is built from TRBV6-1 and TRBJ1-1, with D maybe TRBD1 (5 bases). The CDR3 runs to 14 residues. V was shortened by 10 bases and J by 10 bases, with 25 bases between the two germline ends. The germline V gene has CDR1 MNHNS and CDR2 SASEGT. CDR3 DNA sequence: TGTGCCAACAAAAGAGGCAGGGAATATAGTATAGCTTTCTTT. Amino acids: CANKRGREYSIAFF.

The chain has TRBV7-2 and TRBJ2-4; D not resolved. The CDR3 covers 16 residues. Germline CDR1 and CDR2: SGHTA and FQGNSA. The germline V and J ends were trimmed by 3 bases and 0 bases, with 12 bases remaining between them. CDR3 sequence: CASSLDGDLAKNIQYF. CDR3 sequence (DNA): TGTGCCAGCAGCTTGGACGGCGATCTAGCCAAAAACATTCAGTACTTC.

The genes are TRBV7-9 and TRBJ2-3; 15 bases are a match to TRBD2. The CDR3 extends over 18 amino acids. Looked up from germline, CDR1 is SEHNR and CDR2 is FQNEAQ (reference sequence). Unmatched junction bases numbered 6, after V lost 5 bases and J lost 0 bases. The CDR3 reads CASSHRTSGGGSTDTQYF. CDR3 in DNA: TGTGCCAGCAGCCACCGGACTAGCGGGGGGGGGAGCACAGATACGCAGTATTTT. The full variable domain, with the rest looked up from reference TRBV7-9 and TRBJ2-3, is DTGVSQNPRHKITKRGQNVTFRCDPISEHNRLYWYRQTLGQGPEFLTYFQNEAQLEKSRLLSDRFSAERPKGSFSTLEIQRTEQGDSAMYLCASSHRTSGGGSTDTQYFGPGTRLTVL.

The V and J genes are TRBV6-1 and TRBJ2-3; 12 positions match TRBD2. Unmatched junction bases numbered 9, after V lost 4 bases and J lost 4 bases. This CDR3 region has 17 residues. The V gene's germline CDR1 is MNHNS and CDR2 SASEGT. This chain's CDR3 is CASSVVLAGGPADTQYF. CDR3 DNA: TGTGCCAGCAGTGTAGTCCTAGCGGGGGGGCCCGCAGATACGCAGTATTTT.

The chain employs TRBV5-4 and TRBJ2-1, with unresolved D. Germline-derived CDR1 and CDR2 are SGHNT and YYREEE (reference sequence). The CDR3 contains 13 residues. Written as DNA, the CDR3 is TGTGCTGGCGCTTGGCAGCATATCAATGAGCAGTTCTTC. Translating it yields CAGAWQHINEQFF.

This sequence joins TRBV5-1 and TRBJ2-3, with TRBD2 matching 9 bases. The CDR3 runs 17 residues. V dropped 2 bases and J dropped 4; count of bases not matched to a gene: 11. CDR1 and CDR2 (germline): SGHRS, YFSETQ. The CDR3 is CASSFGPGLASADTQYF. As DNA, the CDR3 is TGCGCCAGCAGCTTCGGTCCGGGACTAGCTTCGGCAGATACGCAGTATTTT.

V is TRBV7-3 and J is TRBJ2-1, with 12 bases matching TRBD2. The CDR3 length is 17 residues. Germline V CDR1 and CDR2: SGHTA, FQGTGA. Trimming cost V 2 bases and J 6 bases; bases outside gene matches: 8. This CDR3 is CASSLRPSGGAGNEQFF. The CDR3 DNA follows: TGTGCCAGCAGCTTACGGCCTAGCGGGGGGGCGGGCAATGAGCAGTTCTTC.

The rearrangement links TRBV18 to TRBJ2-7; D perhaps matches TRBD1 (6 bases). Looked up from germline, CDR1 is KGHSH and CDR2 is LQKENI. This CDR3 spans 13 amino acids. Trimming stripped 3 bases from V and 4 bases from J, with 10 bases between. In DNA, the CDR3 is TGTGCCAGCTCACCCCGGACAGAGTACGAGCAGTACTTC. Its protein is CASSPRTEYEQYF. The whole variable domain, filled in from reference TRBV18 and TRBJ2-7, reads NAGVMQNPRHLVRRRGQEARLRCSPMKGHSHVYWYRQLPEEGLKFMVYLQKENIIDESGMPKERFSAEFPKEGPSILRIQQVVRGDSAAYFCASSPRTEYEQYFGPGTRLTVT.

The chain employs TRBV19 and TRBJ2-3, with D possibly being TRBD1 or TRBD2 (6 bases each). CDR1 and CDR2 (germline): LNHDA, SQIVND (reference sequence). The V end lost 3 bases, the J end lost 6 bases, and 19 bases lay between the germline ends. This CDR3 contains 16 residues. CDR3 coding DNA: TGTGCCAGTAGTATTAGAGGGGGGACCCCCGCGGATACGCAGTATTTT. Translation gives CASSIRGGTPADTQYF.

The chain recombines TRBV15 with TRBJ2-2; 8 bases line up with TRBD2. The CDR3 contains 16 residues. CDR1 is LNHNV and CDR2 is YYDKDF in the germline V gene (reference sequence). V lost 1 base to trimming and J lost 2 bases; unmatched junction nucleotides: 3. The CDR3 DNA is TGTGCCACCAGCAGAGCTACTAGCGGAAACACCGGGGAGCTGTTTTTT. Translating it yields CATSRATSGNTGELFF.

The chain employs TRBV5-6 and TRBJ1-1; 7 bases agree with TRBD1. Germline V gives CDR1 SGHDT, CDR2 YYEEEE. The CDR3 runs 15 residues. V dropped 4 bases and J dropped 2; count of bases not matched to a gene: 8. CDR3 amino acids: CASSEGDRVNTEAFF. The DNA of the CDR3 is TGTGCCAGCAGCGAGGGTGACAGGGTTAACACTGAAGCTTTCTTT.

The rearrangement joins TRBV5-1 to TRBJ1-1, with 7 nucleotides matching TRBD1. The V gene's germline CDR1 is SGHRS and CDR2 YFSETQ. V lost 4 bases to trimming and J lost 3 bases; unmatched junction nucleotides: 9. The CDR3 is 15 amino acids. CDR3: CASSPSGQMYTEAFF. In nucleotides, the CDR3 is TGCGCCAGCAGCCCGTCGGGACAGATGTACACTGAAGCTTTCTTT. The variable domain in full, completed from reference TRBV5-1 and TRBJ1-1, reads KAGVTQTPRYLIKTRGQQVTLSCSPISGHRSVSWYQQTPGQGLQFLFEYFSETQRNKGNFPGRFSGRQFSNSRSEMNVSTLELGDSALYLCASSPSGQMYTEAFFGQGTRLTVV.

J is TRBJ2-7 and V is TRBV18; either TRBD1 or TRBD2 may fit D (5 bases each). CDR1 and CDR2 from the germline V gene are KGHSH and LQKENI. The CDR3 runs 12 residues. The V and J ends lost 2 bases and 7 bases respectively, with 9 bases between them. CDR3 sequence reads: CASSPGGWEQYF. CDR3 in DNA: TGTGCCAGCTCACCAGGGGGTTGGGAGCAGTACTTC.

This chain connects TRBV5-1 to TRBJ1-2; no clear D. The CDR3 runs 17 residues. V was clipped by 0 bases and J by 2 bases, with 17 bases between them. Germline CDR1 reads SGHRS; CDR2 reads YFSETQ. CDR3 amino acids: CASSLAAGGQINYGYTF. The CDR3 bases are TGCGCCAGCAGCTTGGCAGCCGGTGGGCAGATCAACTATGGCTACACCTTC.

This chain links TRBV7-2 with TRBJ2-3; 9 bases map to TRBD2. Per the germline V gene, CDR1 is SGHTA and CDR2 is FQGNSA. This CDR3 region has 15 residues. J lost 4 bases, V lost 6 bases, and 8 bases had no gene match. DNA of the CDR3: TGTGCCAGCAGTCAAGCGGGGGGCTCGCCAGATACGCAGTATTTT. Translated: CASSQAGGSPDTQYF.

This rearrangement joins TRBV7-8 to TRBJ2-3; TRBD1 matches at 8 bases. Germline V gene sequence: CDR1 SGHVS, CDR2 FQNEAQ. J gave up 2 bases and V 1 base, and 5 bases lay outside the gene matches. This CDR3 has 16 amino acids. CDR3: CASSLDQGANTDTQYF. CDR3 DNA: TGTGCCAGCAGCTTAGATCAGGGGGCTAACACAGATACGCAGTATTTT.